The 26 T cell receptor beta chains below all came from one sample that was sequenced in a study of cytomegalovirus exposure and HLA in healthy donors. With 60 Vbeta and 13 Jbeta primers, the PCR was carried out. The table came from immunoSEQ multiplex PCR; TCRdb's copy has only in-frame clones and leaves some out. This sample has about 180,000 clones, with 82% found just once. Sequencing was done on a sample of PBMCs. The receptors were gathered from a man aged 35 to 55 in good health and CMV-seronegative.

V usage is TRBV10-3 and J usage is TRBJ2-3, with D possibly TRBD1 on 6 matching bases. The V gene's germline CDR1 is ENHRY and CDR2 SYGVKD. The V and J ends lost 10 bases and 0 bases respectively, with 17 bases between them. CDR3 length equals 15 residues. DNA for the CDR3: TGTGCCACAAAAAGTGGGGGCTCTAGCACAGATACGCAGTATTTT. This translates into CATKSGGSSTDTQYF.

The chain couples TRBV28 to TRBJ2-2, with 7 nucleotides matching TRBD1. Germline CDR1 is MDHEN and CDR2 is SYDVKM. This CDR3 is 17 amino acids long. V lost 4 bases to trimming and J lost 3 bases; unmatched junction nucleotides: 11. The CDR3 sequence: CASSSPGRGSYTGELFF. The CDR3 nucleotides are TGTGCCAGCAGTTCCCCCGGCAGGGGGTCGTACACCGGGGAGCTGTTTTTT. The whole variable domain, remainder taken from reference TRBV28 and TRBJ2-2, is DVKVTQSSRYLVKRTGEKVFLECVQDMDHENMFWYRQDPGLGLRLIYFSYDVKMKEKGDIPEGYSVSREKKERFSLILESASTNQTSMYLCASSSPGRGSYTGELFFGEGSRLTVL.

The chain links TRBV11-2 to TRBJ2-5; 11 positions match TRBD1. The V gene's germline CDR1 is SGHAT and CDR2 FQNNGV. V was clipped by 5 bases and J by 5 bases; unmatched bases: 1. The CDR3 consists of 13 residues. CDR3: CASSRDRGETQYF. Written as DNA, the CDR3 is TGTGCCAGCAGCCGGGACAGGGGGGAGACCCAGTACTTC. The full variable domain, rest sourced from reference TRBV11-2 and TRBJ2-5, is EAGVAQSPRYKIIEKRQSVAFWCNPISGHATLYWYQQILGQGPKLLIQFQNNGVVDDSQLPKDRFSAERLKGVDSTLKIQPAKLEDSAVYLCASSRDRGETQYFGPGTRLLVL.

The chain uses TRBV27 and TRBJ2-7, with 8 nucleotides matching TRBD1. The CDR3 is 15 amino acids. Germline CDR1 MNHEY, CDR2 SMNVEV (reference sequence). V lost 5 bases to trimming and J lost 2 bases; unmatched junction nucleotides: 8. CDR3 in DNA: TGTGCCAGCAGTGAAACAGGGGGTTCCCCCTACGAGCAGTACTTC. It yields the protein CASSETGGSPYEQYF.

The chain uses TRBV2 and TRBJ2-3; TRBD2 matches at 9 bases. The CDR3 consists of 14 residues. Germline-derived CDR1 and CDR2 are SNHLY and FYNNEI. Losses at the gene ends were 7 bases for V and 4 bases for J; bases not matched to a gene: 6. This chain's CDR3 is CASILAGPPDTQYF. CDR3 nucleotides: TGTGCCAGCATCCTAGCGGGGCCCCCAGATACGCAGTATTTT.

The J gene is TRBJ1-4, the V gene TRBV7-9; 10 nucleotides agree with TRBD1. Germline lookup yields CDR1 SEHNR and CDR2 FQNEAQ (reference sequence). V lost 4 bases, J lost 7 bases, and 6 bases stayed unmatched. This CDR3 comprises 15 residues. Here the CDR3 reads CASSSRQGAVEKLFF. The CDR3 nucleotides are TGTGCCAGCAGCTCTAGACAGGGGGCCGTTGAAAAACTGTTTTTT.

The V call is TRBV6-6, the J call TRBJ2-7; 7 positions match TRBD2. The V gene's germline CDR1 is MNHNY and CDR2 SVGAGI (reference sequence). The length of the CDR3 is 15 residues. V lost 4 bases, J lost 1 base, and 7 bases stayed unmatched. CDR3 protein: CASSFTSGKSYEQYF. CDR3 bases: TGTGCCAGCAGTTTTACGAGCGGGAAGTCCTACGAGCAGTACTTC.

The chain couples TRBV5-6 to TRBJ1-3; possible D gene TRBD1, 6 bases. CDR1 and CDR2 (germline): SGHDT, YYEEEE. The germline V and J ends were trimmed by 9 bases and 4 bases, with 20 bases remaining between them. This CDR3 is built from 15 residues. The DNA of the CDR3 is TGTGCCACCTTTCCCCGCGGGGGGCCGGGAAACACCATATATTTT. This gives the protein CATFPRGGPGNTIYF.

This rearrangement joins TRBV28 to TRBJ2-3; D may be TRBD2 (6 bases). The CDR3 has 16 amino acids. Trimming left V 4 bases short and J 0 bases short, with 14 bases between. Germline CDR1 and CDR2: MDHEN and SYDVKM. The CDR3 region is CASSSWRGSSTDTQYF. CDR3 DNA: TGTGCCAGCAGTTCCTGGCGGGGATCTAGCACAGATACGCAGTATTTT.

The chain links TRBV18 to TRBJ1-2; TRBD1 aligns across 8 bases. V lost 3 bases, J lost 3 bases, and 3 bases stayed unmatched. CDR3 length: 14 residues. Germline V gene sequence: CDR1 KGHSH, CDR2 LQKENI. The CDR3 DNA reads as TGTGCCAGCTCACCGACAGGGGAGCACTATGGCTACACCTTC. Its protein is CASSPTGEHYGYTF.

This clone is a singleton in its sample. The rearrangement joins TRBV7-2 to TRBJ2-1; 9 bases fit TRBD2. The CDR3 sequence is 13 residues long. The germline CDR1 and CDR2 sequences are SGHTA and FQGNSA. Losses at the gene ends were 5 bases for V and 5 bases for J; bases not matched to a gene: 1. The CDR3 protein is CASSRTSDNEQFF. In DNA form, the CDR3 reads TGTGCCAGCAGCCGGACTAGCGACAATGAGCAGTTCTTC.

This clone was seen only a few times. The chain combines TRBV6-5 with TRBJ2-2; D is ambiguous. Trimming shortened V by 6 bases and J by 3 bases, and 11 bases separated the two germline ends. The V gene's germline CDR1 is MNHEY and CDR2 SVGAGI. CDR3 length equals 14 residues. CDR3 coding DNA: TGTGCCAGCAGGCCCCCCCGGTACACCGGGGAGCTGTTTTTT. Encoded protein: CASRPPRYTGELFF.

The chain employs TRBV6-6 and TRBJ1-5; TRBD1 matches 10 bases. The germline V gene has CDR1 MNHNY and CDR2 SVGAGI (reference sequence). The CDR3 totals 15 residues. The trim removed 2 bases at V and 8 bases at J, leaving 6 bases unmatched. CDR3 sequence: CASSYGGQGFEPQHF. CDR3 nucleotides: TGTGCCAGCAGTTACGGGGGACAGGGGTTTGAGCCCCAGCATTTT.

The chain recombines TRBV28 with TRBJ2-7, with TRBD1 matching over 7 bases. CDR3 length: 15 amino acids. The germline V gene has CDR1 MDHEN and CDR2 SYDVKM. Unmatched junction bases numbered 6, after V lost 1 base and J lost 3 bases. This chain's CDR3 is CASSLLGTVGYEQYF. The CDR3, as DNA: TGTGCCAGCAGTTTATTGGGGACAGTAGGCTACGAGCAGTACTTC. Variable domain in full (rest from reference TRBV28 and TRBJ2-7): DVKVTQSSRYLVKRTGEKVFLECVQDMDHENMFWYRQDPGLGLRLIYFSYDVKMKEKGDIPEGYSVSREKKERFSLILESASTNQTSMYLCASSLLGTVGYEQYFGPGTRLTVT.

The rearrangement links TRBV7-8 to TRBJ2-2; 10 positions agree with TRBD2. CDR1 is SGHVS and CDR2 is FQNEAQ in the germline V gene. The CDR3 length is 16 residues. Germline trimming cut 5 bases from V and 3 bases from J; bases unmatched to any gene: 6. The CDR3 nucleotides read TGTGCCAGCAGCACCCGGACTAGCGGAGACACCGGGGAGCTGTTTTTT. Its translation: CASSTRTSGDTGELFF.

This chain uses TRBV28 with TRBJ2-7; 13 nucleotides align to TRBD2. The germline CDR1 and CDR2 sequences are MDHEN and SYDVKM. V shed 6 bases, J shed 3 bases, and the junction held 5 bases outside the gene matches. The CDR3 is made up of 15 amino acids. This CDR3 is CASSPRTSGGYEQYF. CDR3 bases: TGTGCCAGCAGCCCTAGGACTAGCGGGGGCTACGAGCAGTACTTC. Variable domain in full (rest from reference TRBV28 and TRBJ2-7): DVKVTQSSRYLVKRTGEKVFLECVQDMDHENMFWYRQDPGLGLRLIYFSYDVKMKEKGDIPEGYSVSREKKERFSLILESASTNQTSMYLCASSPRTSGGYEQYFGPGTRLTVT.

The chain joins TRBV6-6 to TRBJ2-7; the D gene is possibly TRBD1 (5 bases). Trimming took 3 bases from V and 2 from J, leaving 17 bases between them. CDR1 and CDR2 from the germline V gene are MNHNY and SVGAGI (reference sequence). This CDR3 spans 16 amino acids. The CDR3 spells CASSYKAGSSPYEQYF. CDR3 nucleotide sequence: TGTGCCAGCAGTTATAAGGCAGGGTCTTCACCCTACGAGCAGTACTTC.

The genes are TRBV18 and TRBJ2-7; TRBD1 agrees at 9 bases. This CDR3 has 14 amino acids. CDR1 and CDR2 from the germline V gene are KGHSH and LQKENI. The trim removed 3 bases at V and 8 bases at J, leaving 8 bases unmatched. The CDR3 loop is CASSPSGTGSKQYF. CDR3 DNA: TGTGCCAGCTCACCCTCCGGGACAGGGAGTAAGCAGTACTTC.

This clone was observed once. This chain uses TRBV7-6 with TRBJ2-1; TRBD2 is a possible D gene (5 bases). V was cut by 3 bases and J by 7 bases, with 16 bases left in between. Germline-derived CDR1 and CDR2 are SGHVS and FNYEAQ. The CDR3 has 15 residues. CDR3 sequence reads: CASSFGSISGNEQFF. For the CDR3, the DNA is TGTGCCAGCAGCTTTGGTTCTATCTCGGGAAATGAGCAGTTCTTC.

The chain couples TRBV28 to TRBJ1-2; a possible D gene is TRBD1 (6 bases). The length of the CDR3 is 15 residues. The V end lost 1 base, the J end lost 7 bases, and 16 bases lay between the germline ends. CDR1 is MDHEN, CDR2 SYDVKM, per germline. The CDR3, as DNA: TGTGCCAGCAGTTTATTGGACAGTGCCCTCCTTGGCTACACCTTC. It encodes CASSLLDSALLGYTF.

The V call is TRBV28, the J call TRBJ1-1; 7 positions agree with TRBD1. The CDR3 consists of 15 residues. J lost 1 base, V lost 6 bases, and 8 bases had no gene match. The germline gives CDR1 MDHEN, CDR2 SYDVKM. CDR3 bases: TGTGCCAGCAGCCAAGGTAACAGGGGGAACACTGAAGCTTTCTTT. Amino acid sequence: CASSQGNRGNTEAFF.

In this sample, this clone turned up once. The chain uses TRBV28 and TRBJ1-4; D is possibly TRBD1 (6 bases). The CDR3 sequence is 15 residues long. Trimming removed 2 bases at V and 7 bases at J, with 14 bases between. Germline CDR1 is MDHEN and CDR2 is SYDVKM. The CDR3 here is CASSLVRGAGEKLFF. As DNA, the CDR3 is TGTGCCAGCAGTTTAGTGCGGGGGGCGGGTGAAAAACTGTTTTTT. The complete variable domain, with remaining parts taken from reference TRBV28 and TRBJ1-4, reads DVKVTQSSRYLVKRTGEKVFLECVQDMDHENMFWYRQDPGLGLRLIYFSYDVKMKEKGDIPEGYSVSREKKERFSLILESASTNQTSMYLCASSLVRGAGEKLFFGSGTQLSVL.

This clone was picked up a small number of times. This chain uses TRBV11-3 with TRBJ2-1; D is uncertain. Germline lookup yields CDR1 SGHNT and CDR2 YENEEA. This CDR3 spans 15 amino acids. Trimming removed 3 bases from V and 5 bases from J, with 14 bases in between. CDR3 nucleotides: TGTGCCAGCAGCTTTCAGCGCGTAGCAAACAATGAGCAGTTCTTC. Encoded protein: CASSFQRVANNEQFF.

The rearrangement uses TRBV9 and TRBJ2-7; D is undetermined. The V gene's germline CDR1 is SGDLS and CDR2 YYNGEE. V was shortened by 4 bases and J by 1 base, with 12 bases between the two germline ends. There are 14 residues in the CDR3. CDR3 loop: CASSPQDSSYEQYF. DNA of the CDR3: TGTGCCAGCAGCCCGCAAGACTCGTCCTACGAGCAGTACTTC.

V usage is TRBV14 and J usage is TRBJ2-2, with D tentatively TRBD1 (5 bases). The CDR3 contains 15 residues. Germline values: CDR1 SGHDN, CDR2 FVKESK. V lost 5 bases and J 4 bases, leaving 14 bases between the germline ends. CDR3 residues: CASSALGQPTGELFF. CDR3 bases: TGTGCCAGCAGCGCCCTGGGGCAGCCCACCGGGGAGCTGTTTTTT.

This rearrangement joins TRBV28 to TRBJ1-1; tentatively, D is TRBD1 (5 bases). CDR1 MDHEN and CDR2 SYDVKM come from the germline V gene. Trimming took off 11 bases at V and 0 bases at J, with 13 bases between the two ends. The CDR3 is 13 amino acids. The CDR3 is CAVHQGMNTEAFF. CDR3 nucleotide sequence: TGTGCCGTCCACCAGGGTATGAACACTGAAGCTTTCTTT.